This TCR beta chain was obtained from a study of shared clonotypes between healthy human individuals. Germline assignment: CDR1 MNHNY and CDR2 SVGAGI (reference sequence). CDR3 length: 12 amino acids. Trimming removed 5 bases at V and 5 bases at J, with 10 bases between. The count of this clone is one. Here immunoSEQ multiplex PCR was the method, and the copy in TCRdb shows in-frame clones only, minus some. The sample consists of over 750,000 clones, roughly 96% of them appearing once. CD8 cells classed as naive were CD45RO-negative and positively selected for CCR7, excluding terminally differentiated effector memory CD45RA+ cells.

This chain uses TRBV6-6 with TRBJ2-7; TRBD1 might be the D (5 bases). The sequence was collected from a young man in good health. The sequencing input was naive CD8+ T cells sorted from blood. The CDR3 sequence is CASSRQLHEQYF. The CDR3 bases are TGTGCCAGCAGTCGACAGTTACACGAGCAGTACTTC.